The rows below give T cell receptor beta chains drawn from one sample of a study of cytomegalovirus exposure and HLA in healthy donors. The assay was immunoSEQ multiplex PCR, and TCRdb's table has in-frame clones only and misses some. The sample consists of about 190,000 clones, roughly 81% of them appearing once. The sample taken for sequencing was PBMCs. The receptors shown here come from a woman in her 30s in good health and CMV-seropositive. CDR3s include the opening cysteine and the closing phenylalanine or tryptophan. Fields, in order: J gene, V gene, D gene, clone size, CDR3 DNA, CDR3 protein. A D gene is named only where the DNA matches it firmly. Size tells how often a clone was seen (once, few, many) or the class of an expanded clone, and some rows leave it out.

J gene: TRBJ1-4; V gene: TRBV15; D gene: NA; clone size: once; CDR3 DNA: TGTGCCACCAGCAGAGATCGTCATGCGGCTAATGAAAAACTGTTTTTT; CDR3 protein: CATSRDRHAANEKLFF
J gene: TRBJ2-1; V gene: TRBV30; D gene: TRBD2; clone size: NA; CDR3 DNA: TGTGCCTGGAGGGGGACTAGCGGGAGCGGAAATGAGCAGTTCTTC; CDR3 protein: CAWRGTSGSGNEQFF
J gene: TRBJ2-5; V gene: TRBV10-2; D gene: TRBD2; clone size: NA; CDR3 DNA: TGCGCCAGCAGGACTAGCGGGGCGGAGACCCAGTACTTC; CDR3 protein: CASRTSGAETQYF
J gene: TRBJ2-7; V gene: TRBV28; D gene: TRBD2; clone size: NA; CDR3 DNA: TGTGCCAGCACCCTGGCGGGACTATACTCCTACGAGCAGTACTTC; CDR3 protein: CASTLAGLYSYEQYF
J gene: TRBJ2-7; V gene: TRBV7-8; D gene: NA; clone size: NA; CDR3 DNA: TGTGCCAGCAGCCCAGACAGGCCTGTCCTTACCTACGAGCAGTACTTC; CDR3 protein: CASSPDRPVLTYEQYF
J gene: TRBJ1-5; V gene: TRBV11-2; D gene: NA; clone size: NA; CDR3 DNA: TGTGCCAGCAGCTTCAGGGCCTCCCAGCCCCAGCATTTT; CDR3 protein: CASSFRASQPQHF
J gene: TRBJ2-7; V gene: TRBV25-1; D gene: TRBD2; clone size: NA; CDR3 DNA: TGTGCCAGCAGTGCGTCGGGGGGGACCGGGAGGCGCATCGAGCAGTACTTC; CDR3 protein: CASSASGGTGRRIEQYF
J gene: TRBJ2-1; V gene: TRBV11-3; D gene: NA; clone size: NA; CDR3 DNA: TGTGCCAGCAGCTTGACGGGAGCTGAGCAGTTCTTC; CDR3 protein: CASSLTGAEQFF
J gene: TRBJ1-4; V gene: TRBV30; D gene: TRBD1; clone size: NA; CDR3 DNA: TGTGCCTGGAGCCACGGACAGGGGCTCGAAAAACTGTTTTTT; CDR3 protein: CAWSHGQGLEKLFF
J gene: TRBJ2-7; V gene: TRBV29-1; D gene: NA; clone size: NA; CDR3 DNA: TGCAGCGTTGGTGGCAGCTCCTACGAGCAGTACTTC; CDR3 protein: CSVGGSSYEQYF
J gene: TRBJ2-5; V gene: TRBV5-1; D gene: NA; clone size: NA; CDR3 DNA: TGCGCCAGCAGCTTGGCCCCGGGGTGGTCCCAAGAGACCCAGTACTTC; CDR3 protein: CASSLAPGWSQETQYF
J gene: TRBJ1-2; V gene: TRBV28; D gene: NA; clone size: few; CDR3 DNA: TGTGCCAGCAGTCCAGTACTTCAGGGATTCACCTTC; CDR3 protein: CASSPVLQGFTF
J gene: TRBJ1-2; V gene: TRBV30; D gene: NA; clone size: NA; CDR3 DNA: TGTGCCTGGAGTGTCCAAACTGGTAACTATGGCTACACCTTC; CDR3 protein: CAWSVQTGNYGYTF
J gene: TRBJ1-1; V gene: TRBV4-3; D gene: NA; clone size: NA; CDR3 DNA: TGCGCCAGCAGCCAAGAGGGGGCTCGGAGCACTGAAGCTTTCTTT; CDR3 protein: CASSQEGARSTEAFF
J gene: TRBJ2-1; V gene: TRBV2; D gene: NA; clone size: NA; CDR3 DNA: TGTGCCAGCAGTGAAGAGCGGAGGGGTAATGAGCAGTTCTTC; CDR3 protein: CASSEERRGNEQFF
J gene: TRBJ2-1; V gene: TRBV7-2; D gene: NA; clone size: NA; CDR3 DNA: TGTGCCAGCAGCTTACTGGGACTCCTAAGCTCCTACAATGAGCAGTTCTTC; CDR3 protein: CASSLLGLLSSYNEQFF
J gene: TRBJ1-4; V gene: TRBV7-2; D gene: TRBD1; clone size: once; CDR3 DNA: TGTGCCAGCAGCGCCGGGACAGGGACGTTCGGGGCGGAAAAACTGTTTTTT; CDR3 protein: CASSAGTGTFGAEKLFF
J gene: TRBJ2-5; V gene: TRBV4-3; D gene: TRBD2; clone size: few; CDR3 DNA: TGCGCCAGCAGCCAAGATGAGCGGGAGAAGACCCAGTACTTC; CDR3 protein: CASSQDEREKTQYF
J gene: TRBJ1-5; V gene: TRBV27; D gene: NA; clone size: NA; CDR3 DNA: TGTGCCAGCAGACCCTCCCCCAGGCAGGCCAATCGCAATCAGCCCCAGCATTTT; CDR3 protein: CASRPSPRQANRNQPQHF
J gene: TRBJ2-7; V gene: TRBV28; D gene: NA; clone size: NA; CDR3 DNA: TGTGCCAGCAGTACCCAGGGGACGGCCTCCTACGAGCAGTACTTC; CDR3 protein: CASSTQGTASYEQYF
J gene: TRBJ2-1; V gene: TRBV7-2; D gene: TRBD1; clone size: NA; CDR3 DNA: TGTGCCAACGACAGGGTAACGAGCTCCTACAATGAGCAGTTCTTC; CDR3 protein: CANDRVTSSYNEQFF
J gene: TRBJ2-3; V gene: TRBV9; D gene: TRBD1; clone size: NA; CDR3 DNA: TGTGCCAGCAGCATCGGACAGGTGAGCACAGATACGCAGTATTTT; CDR3 protein: CASSIGQVSTDTQYF
J gene: TRBJ2-5; V gene: TRBV28; D gene: NA; clone size: few; CDR3 DNA: TGTGCCAGCAGACGTGGTGCCGCCTCTCGGGAGACCCAGTACTTC; CDR3 protein: CASRRGAASRETQYF
J gene: TRBJ2-7; V gene: TRBV11-2; D gene: NA; clone size: few; CDR3 DNA: TGTGCCAGCAGCTCGTCGAGGGTCGAGCAGTACTTC; CDR3 protein: CASSSSRVEQYF
J gene: TRBJ2-1; V gene: TRBV5-4; D gene: NA; clone size: NA; CDR3 DNA: TGTGCCAGCAGCCCGTTGCAGGGGAAGGTCGACAATGAGCAGTTCTTC; CDR3 protein: CASSPLQGKVDNEQFF
J gene: TRBJ1-3; V gene: TRBV15; D gene: NA; clone size: NA; CDR3 DNA: TGTGCCACCAGCCCCCGACAGGCCCCCTCTGGAAACACCATATATTTT; CDR3 protein: CATSPRQAPSGNTIYF
J gene: TRBJ2-5; V gene: TRBV5-8; D gene: NA; clone size: NA; CDR3 DNA: TGTGCCAGCAGCAACCAGGTCCAAGAGACCCAGTACTTC; CDR3 protein: CASSNQVQETQYF
J gene: TRBJ2-6; V gene: TRBV29-1; D gene: NA; clone size: NA; CDR3 DNA: TGCAGCGTTATCTCGGCGACAGTCTCTGGGGCCAACGTCCTGACTTTC; CDR3 protein: CSVISATVSGANVLTF
J gene: TRBJ2-7; V gene: TRBV7-9; D gene: TRBD1; clone size: NA; CDR3 DNA: TGTGCCAGCAGCGCTCTCGCCGGGACAGTAGGCTACGAGCAGTACTTC; CDR3 protein: CASSALAGTVGYEQYF
J gene: TRBJ2-3; V gene: TRBV29-1; D gene: TRBD1; clone size: few; CDR3 DNA: TGCAGCGTTGAGAGGGACAGGGGCGTGGATACGCAGTATTTT; CDR3 protein: CSVERDRGVDTQYF
J gene: TRBJ1-1; V gene: TRBV13; D gene: TRBD1; clone size: NA; CDR3 DNA: TGTGCCAGCAGCTACCAATCCGGGACAGGGAAGTTCTTT; CDR3 protein: CASSYQSGTGKFF
J gene: TRBJ1-2; V gene: TRBV19; D gene: TRBD1; clone size: NA; CDR3 DNA: TGTGCCAGTAGTCCAACAGGGGCAAGCTATGGCTACACCTTC; CDR3 protein: CASSPTGASYGYTF
J gene: TRBJ2-5; V gene: TRBV4-2; D gene: NA; clone size: NA; CDR3 DNA: TGTGCCAGCAGCCAAGATTCCGGGAGTTTTGAGACCCAGTACTTC; CDR3 protein: CASSQDSGSFETQYF
J gene: TRBJ2-7; V gene: TRBV4-2; D gene: TRBD1; clone size: NA; CDR3 DNA: TGTGCCAGCAGCCGAACAGGGGTCGACGAGCAGTACTTC; CDR3 protein: CASSRTGVDEQYF
J gene: TRBJ1-1; V gene: TRBV30; D gene: NA; clone size: NA; CDR3 DNA: TGTGCCTGGAGCACAATGAACACTGAAGCTTTCTTT; CDR3 protein: CAWSTMNTEAFF
J gene: TRBJ1-2; V gene: TRBV6-5; D gene: TRBD1; clone size: NA; CDR3 DNA: TGTGCCAGCAGTTACTTTGGACAGGGTGTCTATGGCTACACCTTC; CDR3 protein: CASSYFGQGVYGYTF
J gene: TRBJ1-4; V gene: TRBV28; D gene: TRBD1; clone size: few; CDR3 DNA: TGTGCCAGCTTCAGGGGGTGGGAACCAAATGAAAAACTGTTTTTT; CDR3 protein: CASFRGWEPNEKLFF
J gene: TRBJ2-2; V gene: TRBV5-1; D gene: NA; clone size: once; CDR3 DNA: TGCGCCAGCAGCTTCGAGTTTATAAGGAGCACCGGGGAGCTGTTTTTT; CDR3 protein: CASSFEFIRSTGELFF
J gene: TRBJ2-1; V gene: TRBV5-4; D gene: TRBD2; clone size: NA; CDR3 DNA: TGTGCCAGCAGCTTGGGTGGCGGGACTAGCGGGAGAGGTGGGTTCTTC; CDR3 protein: CASSLGGGTSGRGGFF
J gene: TRBJ2-5; V gene: TRBV28; D gene: TRBD1; clone size: NA; CDR3 DNA: TGTGCCAGCAGTTCGGCAGGGGGAGTTACGACCCAGTACTTC; CDR3 protein: CASSSAGGVTTQYF
J gene: TRBJ2-4; V gene: TRBV2; D gene: NA; clone size: once; CDR3 DNA: TGTGCCAGCAGTGAAGATTGGCCGGAGAAAAACATTCAGTACTTC; CDR3 protein: CASSEDWPEKNIQYF